Following are 30 T cell receptor beta chains from one sample sequenced in a study of beta chain features in type 1 diabetes. TCRB transcripts that were expressed got sequenced, as all of the isolated RNA had been reverse transcribed. This table comes from immunoSEQ multiplex PCR, and its TCRdb copy is limited to in-frame clones, with some not included. Of roughly 140,000 clones in the sample, about 51% were seen once. The sequenced sample consisted of Tregs from blood. All receptors come from a man younger than 35 in good health.

This clone was recorded a few times. The J gene is TRBJ2-1, the V gene TRBV7-2; possibly TRBD1 for D (6 bases). Germline V lookup: CDR1 SGHTA, CDR2 FQGNSA. V lost 3 bases and J lost 5, with 8 bases in between. The CDR3 loop spans 13 amino acids. This chain's CDR3 is CASSFRGHNEQFF. The CDR3 bases are TGTGCCAGCAGCTTCAGGGGTCACAATGAGCAGTTCTTC.

The genes are TRBV4-2 and TRBJ2-1, with TRBD2 matching over 9 bases. The CDR3 length is 16 residues. V was clipped by 0 bases and J by 14 bases; unmatched bases: 14. Germline values: CDR1 LGHNA, CDR2 YNFKEQ. The CDR3 region is CASSQDHPRLAGREFF. CDR3 bases: TGTGCCAGCAGCCAAGATCATCCGCGGCTAGCGGGAAGAGAGTTCTTC.

The rearrangement joins TRBV18 to TRBJ1-5, with D unresolved. Trimming took off 6 bases at V and 2 bases at J, with 14 bases between the two ends. CDR1 and CDR2 (germline): KGHSH, LQKENI. This CDR3 contains 15 residues. CDR3 in DNA: TGTGCCAGCTCTCGAACCGGGGATGGCAATCAGCCCCAGCATTTT. Its translation: CASSRTGDGNQPQHF.

The CDR3 loop reads CASSLVWGQGTAYEQYF. CDR3 nucleotide sequence: TGTGCCAGCAGCTTAGTGTGGGGACAGGGGACTGCTTACGAGCAGTACTTC. This sequence joins TRBV7-2 and TRBJ2-7, with TRBD1 matching 10 bases. After removal of 1 base from V and 4 bases from J, the junction contained 10 bases not matched to a gene. Germline loops: CDR1 SGHTA, CDR2 FQGNSA. The CDR3 consists of 17 residues.

V is TRBV14 and J is TRBJ2-2, with 7 positions matching TRBD2. Germline V CDR1 and CDR2: SGHDN, FVKESK. Trimming cost V 1 base and J 4 bases; bases outside gene matches: 12. This CDR3 spans 18 amino acids. The CDR3 nucleotides read TGTGCCAGCAGCCAAGGGGCGTCGGGACTACTTACCACCGGGGAGCTGTTTTTT. Translated, it gives CASSQGASGLLTTGELFF.

The sample holds a few counts of this clone. This CDR3 reads CASSLGDRANQPQHF. In nucleotides, the CDR3 is TGTGCCAGCAGTTTGGGGGACAGGGCAAATCAGCCCCAGCATTTT. V and J are TRBV28 and TRBJ1-5; TRBD1 matches 9 bases. The CDR3 contains 15 residues. V trimming: 3 bases; J trimming: 4 bases; junction bases outside the gene matches: 4. Germline lookup yields CDR1 MDHEN and CDR2 SYDVKM.

The CDR3 nucleotides read TGCAGTGCTGAAGGACAGGGAAGTCTGTACTTC. The encoded protein is CSAEGQGSLYF. The chain couples TRBV20-1 to TRBJ2-7; 8 bases line up with TRBD1. The CDR3 has 11 residues. Germline assignment: CDR1 DFQATT and CDR2 SNEGSKA (reference sequence). The V and J ends lost 5 bases and 12 bases, in that order; junction bases with no gene match: 9.

This clone came up a few times. The chain uses TRBV10-3 and TRBJ2-7, with D possibly TRBD1 on 5 matching bases. Germline-derived CDR1 and CDR2 are ENHRY and SYGVKD. This CDR3 spans 15 amino acids. With 0 bases removed from V and 2 bases from J, the gap between germline ends came to 11 bases. The DNA for the CDR3 is TGTGCCATCAGTGAGTCCCCAGGGAAGACCTACGAGCAGTACTTC. Translating gives CAISESPGKTYEQYF.

V usage is TRBV19 and J usage is TRBJ1-5; TRBD1 matches 8 bases. The V gene's germline CDR1 is LNHDA and CDR2 SQIVND (reference sequence). Trimming took 4 bases from V and 0 from J; bases not matched to a gene: 2. CDR3 size: 15 residues. CDR3 region: CASSRTGSSNQPQHF. CDR3 coding DNA: TGTGCCAGTAGTAGGACAGGGAGTAGCAATCAGCCCCAGCATTTT.

The chain is built from TRBV28 and TRBJ1-5; TRBD1 aligns across 10 bases. CDR1 is MDHEN, CDR2 SYDVKM, per germline. This CDR3 region has 16 residues. J was trimmed by 7 bases and V by 6 bases; bases with no gene match: 12. This CDR3 reads CASSQTRDRGRQPQHF. CDR3 sequence (DNA): TGTGCCAGCAGCCAAACCCGGGACAGGGGACGACAGCCCCAGCATTTT. Using reference TRBV28 and TRBJ1-5 for the parts outside the CDR3, the full variable domain is DVKVTQSSRYLVKRTGEKVFLECVQDMDHENMFWYRQDPGLGLRLIYFSYDVKMKEKGDIPEGYSVSREKKERFSLILESASTNQTSMYLCASSQTRDRGRQPQHFGDGTRLSIL.

There are a few counts of this clone. This sequence joins TRBV4-1 and TRBJ2-3, with TRBD1 as a possible D gene (5 bases). The CDR3 contains 16 residues. The germline CDR1 and CDR2 sequences are MGHRA and YSYEKL. Between the trimmed V and J ends, which lost 0 bases and 0 bases, there was a span of 10 bases. The DNA of the CDR3 is TGCGCCAGCAGCCAAGAAGGGGCCCTTAGCACAGATACGCAGTATTTT. It codes for CASSQEGALSTDTQYF.

This clone was found a few times. This chain connects TRBV7-6 to TRBJ2-7, with 12 bases matching TRBD2. There are 15 residues in the CDR3. With V trimmed by 5 bases and J by 7 bases, 9 bases remained unmatched. Germline V gene data show CDR1 as SGHVS and CDR2 as FNYEAQ. The CDR3 region has the DNA TGTGCCAGCAGCCCCCGGACTAGCGGGACGGGGGAGCAGTACTTC. The encoded protein is CASSPRTSGTGEQYF. Using reference TRBV7-6 and TRBJ2-7 for the parts outside the CDR3, the full variable domain is GAGVSQSPRYKVTKRGQDVALRCDPISGHVSLYWYRQALGQGPEFLTYFNYEAQQDKSGLPNDRFSAERPEGSISTLTIQRTEQRDSAMYRCASSPRTSGTGEQYFGPGTRLTVT.

The chain uses TRBV4-1 and TRBJ1-1, with 7 nucleotides matching TRBD1. CDR1 and CDR2 (germline): MGHRA, YSYEKL. The CDR3 loop spans 15 amino acids. The trim removed 3 bases at V and 4 bases at J, leaving 8 bases unmatched. CDR3 bases: TGCGCCAGCAGCCACCAACGACAGGGAGGCACTGAAGCTTTCTTT. This translates into CASSHQRQGGTEAFF.

The chain joins TRBV9 to TRBJ2-5, with 11 positions matching TRBD2. V dropped 4 bases and J dropped 2; count of bases not matched to a gene: 4. Germline CDR1 and CDR2: SGDLS and YYNGEE. The CDR3 has 15 amino acids. Here the CDR3 reads CASSTGLAEQETQYF. Written as DNA, the CDR3 is TGTGCCAGCAGCACGGGACTAGCGGAACAAGAGACCCAGTACTTC.

This clone was picked up a small number of times. V gene TRBV19 combines with J gene TRBJ2-3; D is possibly TRBD2 (5 bases). With 7 bases removed from V and 0 bases from J, the gap between germline ends came to 11 bases. There are 14 residues in the CDR3. CDR1 and CDR2 from the germline V gene are LNHDA and SQIVND (reference sequence). CDR3 protein: CASKSQRSTDTQYF. DNA for the CDR3: TGTGCCAGTAAGTCACAGCGGAGCACAGATACGCAGTATTTT.

The rearrangement uses TRBV2 and TRBJ1-1; no definite D call. With 4 bases removed from V and 2 bases from J, the gap between germline ends came to 8 bases. Germline CDR1 reads SNHLY; CDR2 reads FYNNEI. The CDR3 extends over 13 amino acids. As DNA, the CDR3 is TGTGCCAGCAGTGTAACACCAAACACTGAAGCTTTCTTT. The encoded protein is CASSVTPNTEAFF.

J is TRBJ1-2 and V is TRBV28, with D unclear. This CDR3 is 13 amino acids long. Germline V lookup: CDR1 MDHEN, CDR2 SYDVKM. Trimming took 8 bases from V and 8 from J, leaving 18 bases between them. CDR3: CASLPGGSSGYTF. The CDR3 nucleotides read TGTGCCAGCCTTCCCGGAGGGTCCTCCGGCTACACCTTC.

There are a few counts of this clone. The chain joins TRBV4-2 to TRBJ2-2, with 9 positions matching TRBD2. CDR1 and CDR2 (germline): LGHNA, YNFKEQ. The trim removed 3 bases at V and 7 bases at J, leaving 12 bases unmatched. This CDR3 is built from 17 residues. The CDR3 DNA reads TGTGCCAGCAGCCATAGTCGGGCTAGCGGGAAGGTCGGGGAGCTGTTTTTT. Protein product: CASSHSRASGKVGELFF.

The DNA for the CDR3 is TGTGCCAGCAGCATTTACAGGGGAAGCACAGATACGCAGTATTTT. It translates to CASSIYRGSTDTQYF. The chain is built from TRBV27 and TRBJ2-3; the match to TRBD1 covers 7 bases. The CDR3 is 15 residues long. V dropped 6 bases and J dropped 0; count of bases not matched to a gene: 6. Germline V gene lookup returns CDR1 MNHEY and CDR2 SMNVEV (reference sequence).

The V gene is TRBV11-2, the J gene TRBJ2-3; D may be TRBD1 (5 bases). V dropped 2 bases and J dropped 4 bases, with 13 bases sitting between them. Per the germline V gene, CDR1 is SGHAT and CDR2 is FQNNGV. This CDR3 has 15 amino acids. DNA for the CDR3: TGTGCCAGCAGCTTACAAGGGGCCCGGGCAGATACGCAGTATTTT. Protein sequence: CASSLQGARADTQYF.

The rearrangement uses TRBV11-2 and TRBJ1-5; 12 positions agree with TRBD1. In germline, CDR1 is SGHAT, CDR2 FQNNGV. This CDR3 comprises 14 residues. The V and J ends lost 3 bases and 7 bases, in that order; junction bases with no gene match: 1. CDR3 amino acids: CASSFGTGGQPQHF. CDR3 nucleotide sequence: TGTGCCAGCAGCTTCGGGACAGGGGGCCAGCCCCAGCATTTT.

The chain recombines TRBV30 with TRBJ2-3; D is ambiguous. With 5 bases removed from V and 3 bases from J, the gap between germline ends came to 15 bases. Germline V gene data show CDR1 as GTSNPN and CDR2 as SVGIG (reference sequence). The CDR3 runs 14 residues. The CDR3 spells CAWGDQQITDTQYF. The CDR3 nucleotides are TGTGCCTGGGGAGACCAGCAGATAACAGATACGCAGTATTTT.

V and J are TRBV6-6 and TRBJ2-1; D gene uncertain. V lost 0 bases and J 13 bases, leaving 10 bases between the germline ends. Germline V gene data show CDR1 as MNHNY and CDR2 as SVGAGI (reference sequence). The CDR3 is 12 residues long. The DNA of the CDR3 is TGTGCCAGCAGTTACTCGAGAGAATCCCAGTTCTTC. Residues: CASSYSRESQFF.

V usage is TRBV25-1 and J usage is TRBJ1-2, with 7 bases fitting TRBD1. The CDR3 length is 16 residues. Germline V gene data show CDR1 as MGHDK and CDR2 as SYGVNS. V dropped 3 bases and J dropped 4; count of bases not matched to a gene: 11. The CDR3 reads CASSDGKGQGVYGYTF. In nucleotides, the CDR3 is TGTGCCAGCAGTGATGGAAAGGGCCAGGGGGTCTATGGCTACACCTTC.

This clone was recorded a few times. V is TRBV5-5 and J is TRBJ1-5; no definite D call. The germline V gene encodes CDR1 SGHKS and CDR2 YYEKEE (reference sequence). There are 13 residues in the CDR3. The V end lost 1 base, the J end lost 2 bases, and 4 bases lay between the germline ends. The CDR3 spells CASSLRGNQPQHF. In DNA, the CDR3 is TGTGCCAGCAGCTTGCGGGGCAATCAGCCCCAGCATTTT. Using reference TRBV5-5 and TRBJ1-5 for the parts outside the CDR3, the full variable domain is DAGVTQSPTHLIKTRGQQVTLRCSPISGHKSVSWYQQVLGQGPQFIFQYYEKEERGRGNFPDRFSARQFPNYSSELNVNALLLGDSALYLCASSLRGNQPQHFGDGTRLSIL.

In its sample, this clone was seen a few times. Here the CDR3 reads CSVLDRPGGAFF. CDR3 DNA sequence: TGCAGCGTGCTGGACAGGCCTGGGGGAGCTTTCTTT. The rearrangement uses TRBV29-1 and TRBJ1-1; 7 bases map to TRBD1. Germline CDR1 is SQVTM and CDR2 is ANQGSEA. Trimming cost V 6 bases and J 10 bases; bases outside gene matches: 11. The CDR3 is made up of 12 amino acids.

The J gene is TRBJ2-1, the V gene TRBV11-2; TRBD1 might be the D (5 bases). CDR1 SGHAT and CDR2 FQNNGV come from the germline V gene. The V end lost 6 bases, the J end lost 10 bases, and 19 bases lay between the germline ends. This CDR3 is built from 14 residues. The CDR3: CASSGASRGREQFF. Here the CDR3 DNA reads TGTGCCAGCAGTGGGGCTAGTAGGGGTCGGGAGCAGTTCTTC. The entire variable domain, with the rest obtained from reference TRBV11-2 and TRBJ2-1, is as follows: EAGVAQSPRYKIIEKRQSVAFWCNPISGHATLYWYQQILGQGPKLLIQFQNNGVVDDSQLPKDRFSAERLKGVDSTLKIQPAKLEDSAVYLCASSGASRGREQFFGPGTRLTVL.

The sample holds a few counts of this clone. The chain employs TRBV7-2 and TRBJ2-3; D may be TRBD2 (6 bases). This CDR3 region has 16 residues. Trimming removed 5 bases at V and 2 bases at J, with 17 bases between. Per germline, CDR1 SGHTA and CDR2 FQGNSA. The CDR3 sequence is CASSNRRGWTTDTQYF. The CDR3 nucleotides read TGTGCCAGCAGCAATAGGCGGGGCTGGACCACAGATACGCAGTATTTT.

This clone was counted between two and nine times. This sequence joins TRBV6-1 and TRBJ2-5; D is unresolved. V was shortened by 2 bases and J by 0 bases, with 7 bases between the two germline ends. Germline CDR1 and CDR2: MNHNS and SASEGT. The CDR3 covers 14 residues. CDR3 bases: TGTGCCAGCAGTGAATCCCTGTACCAAGAGACCCAGTACTTC. Its protein product is CASSESLYQETQYF.

Only one count was recorded for this clone. The rearrangement joins TRBV29-1 to TRBJ1-1; 7 positions agree with TRBD1. The V gene's germline CDR1 is SQVTM and CDR2 ANQGSEA. The V segment lost 6 bases and the J segment 4 bases; nucleotides outside the gene matches: 2. This CDR3 is built from 11 residues. CDR3 residues: CSVSGGTEAFF. Written as DNA, the CDR3 is TGCAGCGTGTCAGGGGGCACTGAAGCTTTCTTT.